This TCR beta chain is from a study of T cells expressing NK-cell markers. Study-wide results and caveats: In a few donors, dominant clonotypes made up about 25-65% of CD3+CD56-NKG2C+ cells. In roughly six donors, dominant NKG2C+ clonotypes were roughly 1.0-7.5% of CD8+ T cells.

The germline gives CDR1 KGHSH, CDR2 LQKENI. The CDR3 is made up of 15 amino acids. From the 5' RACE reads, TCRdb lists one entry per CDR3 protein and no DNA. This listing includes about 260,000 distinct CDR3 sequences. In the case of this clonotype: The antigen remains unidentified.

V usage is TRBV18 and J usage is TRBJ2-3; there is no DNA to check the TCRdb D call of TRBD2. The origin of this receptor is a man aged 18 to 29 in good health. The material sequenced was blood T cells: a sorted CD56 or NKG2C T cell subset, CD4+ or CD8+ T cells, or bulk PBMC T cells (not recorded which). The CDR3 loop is CASFPGGGAADTQYF.